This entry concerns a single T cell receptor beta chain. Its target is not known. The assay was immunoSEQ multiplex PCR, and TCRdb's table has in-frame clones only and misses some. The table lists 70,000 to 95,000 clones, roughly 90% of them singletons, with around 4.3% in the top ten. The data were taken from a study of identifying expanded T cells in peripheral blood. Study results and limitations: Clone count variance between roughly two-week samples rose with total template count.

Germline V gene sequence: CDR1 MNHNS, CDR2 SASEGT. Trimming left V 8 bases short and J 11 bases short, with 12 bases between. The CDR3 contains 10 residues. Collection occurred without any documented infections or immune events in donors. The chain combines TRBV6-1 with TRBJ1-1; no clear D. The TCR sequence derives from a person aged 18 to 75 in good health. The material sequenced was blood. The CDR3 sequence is CASFGRRAFF. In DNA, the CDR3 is TGTGCCAGCTTCGGAAGAAGGGCTTTCTTT.